This TCR beta chain was captured in a study of CD4 T cells in relation to SARS-CoV-2 and coronaviruses. Study-wide results and caveats: No crossreactivity against non-spike viral proteins was tested here. Culture-expanded clones reflect memory recall rather than primary priming during culture.

As regards this clone: Its antigen is still unknown.

TCRdb keeps only in-frame clones here, not all; method: immunoSEQ multiplex PCR. The data hold 35,000 to 40,000 clones, with around 74% observed a single time. Sequencing was carried out using memory CD4+ T cells from PBMCs, cultured in vitro. The sequence came from an adult with COVID-19.

The CDR3 DNA reads TGTGCCTGGGCGAGGGGTTCGGACTATGGCTACACCTTC. As protein: CAWARGSDYGYTF. The genes are TRBV30 and TRBJ1-2; maybe TRBD1 (5 bases). CDR3 length: 13 residues. Germline V gives CDR1 GTSNPN, CDR2 SVGIG (reference sequence). Trimming took off 5 bases at V and 3 bases at J, with 13 bases between the two ends.